The clone carrying this TCR beta chain was seen a handful of times. The antigen remains undetermined. TCRdb ran MiXCR on the 5' RACE reads and lists one entry per CDR3 protein. The profile shows 150,000 to 200,000 distinct CDR3 sequences, over 10% of them singletons. There are 16 residues in the CDR3. Germline trimming cut 4 bases from V and 2 bases from J; bases unmatched to any gene: 11. The V gene's germline CDR1 is SGHRS and CDR2 YFSETQ. This entry comes from a study of CD8 T cells in ankylosing spondylitis. Study-wide results and caveats: Prior literature has documented some motif variants in synovial fluid and blood from reactive arthritis.

The chain uses TRBV5-1 and TRBJ1-1, with 7 bases identical to TRBD1. This TCR was sampled from a male donor with ankylosing spondylitis or in good health (not recorded which). The sequenced sample consisted of blood, either unsorted or a sorted T cell fraction (not recorded which). Here the CDR3 DNA reads TGCGCCAGCAGCCTCAATCTACAGGGGATTAACACTGAAGCTTTCTTT. It codes for CASSLNLQGINTEAFF. The full variable domain, its missing parts supplied by reference TRBV5-1 and TRBJ1-1, is KAGVTQTPRYLIKTRGQQVTLSCSPISGHRSVSWYQQTPGQGLQFLFEYFSETQRNKGNFPGRFSGRQFSNSRSEMNVSTLELGDSALYLCASSLNLQGINTEAFFGQGTRLTVV.